Only one count was recorded for the clone carrying this T cell receptor (beta chain). Antigen unknown. The data were obtained in a study of CD8+ T cells in alopecia areata. Study at large: Treated patients swallowed 5 to 10 mg of oral tofacitinib twice daily. The study's findings and limits: In scalp and blood during tofacitinib, many expanded lesional clones persisted. Whether baseline CD8+ expansion is linked to response remains uncertain, given a single nonresponder.

Treatment noted: oral pan-JAK inhibitor, 5-10 mg twice daily. PBMCs were stained for CD3, CD4 and CD8, and CD4+ and CD8+ T cells were sorted. The CDR3 extends over 14 amino acids. V was shortened by 3 bases and J by 5 bases, with 15 bases between the two germline ends. The germline V gene encodes CDR1 GTSNPN and CDR2 SVGIG (reference sequence). Extracted RNA was reverse transcribed into cDNA, the sequencing template. Repertoires were generated with immunoSEQ multiplex PCR, while TCRdb's copy carries only in-frame clones and drops some. This sample carries 90,000 to 150,000 clones, around 53% of them seen once, and the ten largest clones take 0.46%.

The clonotype was recovered from a human donor with alopecia areata. Sample: CD4+ T cells sorted from blood, taken at week 4, from a patient treated with tofacitinib. V usage is TRBV30 and J usage is TRBJ2-3; a possible D gene is TRBD1 (6 bases). CDR3 residues: CAWSTRRGGDTQYF. DNA for the CDR3: TGTGCCTGGAGCACCCGCAGGGGCGGAGATACGCAGTATTTT.